The next 5 T cell receptor beta chains were all read from a single sample in a study of blood T cell repertoires in COVID-19. This table comes from immunoSEQ multiplex PCR, and its TCRdb copy is limited to in-frame clones, with some not included. The profile shows approximately 200,000 clones, about 88% of them singletons. The sequenced sample consisted of peripheral blood. The origin of the receptors is a man between 70 and 80 years old with active or convalescent COVID-19.

This clone appeared once. J is TRBJ2-2 and V is TRBV19, with TRBD1 identical over 10 bases. V trimming: 7 bases; J trimming: 5 bases; junction bases outside the gene matches: 10. CDR3 length equals 16 residues. CDR1 LNHDA and CDR2 SQIVND come from the germline V gene (reference sequence). In DNA, the CDR3 is TGTGCCAGTACCCCAGCATCGGGACAGGGGACCGGGGAGCTGTTTTTT. It translates to CASTPASGQGTGELFF.

V gene TRBV9 combines with J gene TRBJ2-1, with 7 bases that match TRBD1. The V gene end was trimmed by 3 bases and the J gene end by 4 bases; junction bases not matched to a gene: 10. Germline CDR1 reads SGDLS; CDR2 reads YYNGEE. This CDR3 is 16 amino acids long. In DNA, the CDR3 is TGTGCCAGCAGCGCCCCATCGACAGGGTATTACAATGAGCAGTTCTTC. Translation gives CASSAPSTGYYNEQFF.

V is TRBV28 and J is TRBJ1-2; D not resolved. Trimming shortened V by 4 bases and J by 1 base, and 16 bases separated the two germline ends. Germline assignment: CDR1 MDHEN and CDR2 SYDVKM. The length of the CDR3 is 16 residues. This chain's CDR3 is CASSWGLRGINYGYTF. The CDR3 nucleotides read TGTGCCAGCAGTTGGGGATTGAGAGGGATTAACTATGGCTACACCTTC.

The chain recombines TRBV7-8 with TRBJ1-3, with D uncertain. Germline CDR1 is SGHVS and CDR2 is FQNEAQ. The V end was cut by 5 bases, the J end by 0 bases, with 14 bases between. This CDR3 has 16 amino acids. This chain's CDR3 is CASSPRPSGSGNTIYF. The CDR3 bases are TGTGCCAGCAGCCCCCGCCCCAGCGGCTCTGGAAACACCATATATTTT.

This clone has only a few counts. The rearrangement links TRBV18 to TRBJ1-1; TRBD1 matches at 7 bases. This CDR3 spans 15 amino acids. Unmatched junction bases numbered 7, after V lost 2 bases and J lost 4 bases. From germline, CDR1 is KGHSH and CDR2 LQKENI. The CDR3 bases are TGTGCCAGCTCACCAACGGGACAGATCTCCACTGAAGCTTTCTTT. This translates into CASSPTGQISTEAFF.